This TCR beta chain was recovered during a study of cytomegalovirus exposure and HLA in healthy donors. This PCR relied on a set of 60 Vbeta primers and 13 Jbeta primers. Using immunoSEQ multiplex PCR, the repertoire was profiled, and TCRdb retains in-frame clones only, with some absent. This sample's clone table lists roughly 50,000 clones. Points on this clone: Its target is unknown.

Study-wide points: Presence/absence results assume similar sequencing depth per donor, which may not hold. The authors listed 150 to 200 TCR beta chains as cytomegalovirus-associated. V segments that were indistinguishable, TRBV6-2 and TRBV6-3 among them, were omitted from analysis.

Samples came from healthy bone marrow donors. CDR3 size: 14 residues. The ends lost 6 bases at V and 3 bases at J; junction bases unmatched: 6. Per the germline V gene, CDR1 is MNHNS and CDR2 is SASEGT. V usage is TRBV6-1 and J usage is TRBJ2-7; TRBD1 matches at 9 bases. The sample was PBMCs. The clonotype was recovered from a man in his forties in good health and CMV-seropositive. DNA for the CDR3: TGTGCCAGCAGACCGGACAGGGGAAGCTACGAGCAGTACTTC. Protein sequence: CASRPDRGSYEQYF.